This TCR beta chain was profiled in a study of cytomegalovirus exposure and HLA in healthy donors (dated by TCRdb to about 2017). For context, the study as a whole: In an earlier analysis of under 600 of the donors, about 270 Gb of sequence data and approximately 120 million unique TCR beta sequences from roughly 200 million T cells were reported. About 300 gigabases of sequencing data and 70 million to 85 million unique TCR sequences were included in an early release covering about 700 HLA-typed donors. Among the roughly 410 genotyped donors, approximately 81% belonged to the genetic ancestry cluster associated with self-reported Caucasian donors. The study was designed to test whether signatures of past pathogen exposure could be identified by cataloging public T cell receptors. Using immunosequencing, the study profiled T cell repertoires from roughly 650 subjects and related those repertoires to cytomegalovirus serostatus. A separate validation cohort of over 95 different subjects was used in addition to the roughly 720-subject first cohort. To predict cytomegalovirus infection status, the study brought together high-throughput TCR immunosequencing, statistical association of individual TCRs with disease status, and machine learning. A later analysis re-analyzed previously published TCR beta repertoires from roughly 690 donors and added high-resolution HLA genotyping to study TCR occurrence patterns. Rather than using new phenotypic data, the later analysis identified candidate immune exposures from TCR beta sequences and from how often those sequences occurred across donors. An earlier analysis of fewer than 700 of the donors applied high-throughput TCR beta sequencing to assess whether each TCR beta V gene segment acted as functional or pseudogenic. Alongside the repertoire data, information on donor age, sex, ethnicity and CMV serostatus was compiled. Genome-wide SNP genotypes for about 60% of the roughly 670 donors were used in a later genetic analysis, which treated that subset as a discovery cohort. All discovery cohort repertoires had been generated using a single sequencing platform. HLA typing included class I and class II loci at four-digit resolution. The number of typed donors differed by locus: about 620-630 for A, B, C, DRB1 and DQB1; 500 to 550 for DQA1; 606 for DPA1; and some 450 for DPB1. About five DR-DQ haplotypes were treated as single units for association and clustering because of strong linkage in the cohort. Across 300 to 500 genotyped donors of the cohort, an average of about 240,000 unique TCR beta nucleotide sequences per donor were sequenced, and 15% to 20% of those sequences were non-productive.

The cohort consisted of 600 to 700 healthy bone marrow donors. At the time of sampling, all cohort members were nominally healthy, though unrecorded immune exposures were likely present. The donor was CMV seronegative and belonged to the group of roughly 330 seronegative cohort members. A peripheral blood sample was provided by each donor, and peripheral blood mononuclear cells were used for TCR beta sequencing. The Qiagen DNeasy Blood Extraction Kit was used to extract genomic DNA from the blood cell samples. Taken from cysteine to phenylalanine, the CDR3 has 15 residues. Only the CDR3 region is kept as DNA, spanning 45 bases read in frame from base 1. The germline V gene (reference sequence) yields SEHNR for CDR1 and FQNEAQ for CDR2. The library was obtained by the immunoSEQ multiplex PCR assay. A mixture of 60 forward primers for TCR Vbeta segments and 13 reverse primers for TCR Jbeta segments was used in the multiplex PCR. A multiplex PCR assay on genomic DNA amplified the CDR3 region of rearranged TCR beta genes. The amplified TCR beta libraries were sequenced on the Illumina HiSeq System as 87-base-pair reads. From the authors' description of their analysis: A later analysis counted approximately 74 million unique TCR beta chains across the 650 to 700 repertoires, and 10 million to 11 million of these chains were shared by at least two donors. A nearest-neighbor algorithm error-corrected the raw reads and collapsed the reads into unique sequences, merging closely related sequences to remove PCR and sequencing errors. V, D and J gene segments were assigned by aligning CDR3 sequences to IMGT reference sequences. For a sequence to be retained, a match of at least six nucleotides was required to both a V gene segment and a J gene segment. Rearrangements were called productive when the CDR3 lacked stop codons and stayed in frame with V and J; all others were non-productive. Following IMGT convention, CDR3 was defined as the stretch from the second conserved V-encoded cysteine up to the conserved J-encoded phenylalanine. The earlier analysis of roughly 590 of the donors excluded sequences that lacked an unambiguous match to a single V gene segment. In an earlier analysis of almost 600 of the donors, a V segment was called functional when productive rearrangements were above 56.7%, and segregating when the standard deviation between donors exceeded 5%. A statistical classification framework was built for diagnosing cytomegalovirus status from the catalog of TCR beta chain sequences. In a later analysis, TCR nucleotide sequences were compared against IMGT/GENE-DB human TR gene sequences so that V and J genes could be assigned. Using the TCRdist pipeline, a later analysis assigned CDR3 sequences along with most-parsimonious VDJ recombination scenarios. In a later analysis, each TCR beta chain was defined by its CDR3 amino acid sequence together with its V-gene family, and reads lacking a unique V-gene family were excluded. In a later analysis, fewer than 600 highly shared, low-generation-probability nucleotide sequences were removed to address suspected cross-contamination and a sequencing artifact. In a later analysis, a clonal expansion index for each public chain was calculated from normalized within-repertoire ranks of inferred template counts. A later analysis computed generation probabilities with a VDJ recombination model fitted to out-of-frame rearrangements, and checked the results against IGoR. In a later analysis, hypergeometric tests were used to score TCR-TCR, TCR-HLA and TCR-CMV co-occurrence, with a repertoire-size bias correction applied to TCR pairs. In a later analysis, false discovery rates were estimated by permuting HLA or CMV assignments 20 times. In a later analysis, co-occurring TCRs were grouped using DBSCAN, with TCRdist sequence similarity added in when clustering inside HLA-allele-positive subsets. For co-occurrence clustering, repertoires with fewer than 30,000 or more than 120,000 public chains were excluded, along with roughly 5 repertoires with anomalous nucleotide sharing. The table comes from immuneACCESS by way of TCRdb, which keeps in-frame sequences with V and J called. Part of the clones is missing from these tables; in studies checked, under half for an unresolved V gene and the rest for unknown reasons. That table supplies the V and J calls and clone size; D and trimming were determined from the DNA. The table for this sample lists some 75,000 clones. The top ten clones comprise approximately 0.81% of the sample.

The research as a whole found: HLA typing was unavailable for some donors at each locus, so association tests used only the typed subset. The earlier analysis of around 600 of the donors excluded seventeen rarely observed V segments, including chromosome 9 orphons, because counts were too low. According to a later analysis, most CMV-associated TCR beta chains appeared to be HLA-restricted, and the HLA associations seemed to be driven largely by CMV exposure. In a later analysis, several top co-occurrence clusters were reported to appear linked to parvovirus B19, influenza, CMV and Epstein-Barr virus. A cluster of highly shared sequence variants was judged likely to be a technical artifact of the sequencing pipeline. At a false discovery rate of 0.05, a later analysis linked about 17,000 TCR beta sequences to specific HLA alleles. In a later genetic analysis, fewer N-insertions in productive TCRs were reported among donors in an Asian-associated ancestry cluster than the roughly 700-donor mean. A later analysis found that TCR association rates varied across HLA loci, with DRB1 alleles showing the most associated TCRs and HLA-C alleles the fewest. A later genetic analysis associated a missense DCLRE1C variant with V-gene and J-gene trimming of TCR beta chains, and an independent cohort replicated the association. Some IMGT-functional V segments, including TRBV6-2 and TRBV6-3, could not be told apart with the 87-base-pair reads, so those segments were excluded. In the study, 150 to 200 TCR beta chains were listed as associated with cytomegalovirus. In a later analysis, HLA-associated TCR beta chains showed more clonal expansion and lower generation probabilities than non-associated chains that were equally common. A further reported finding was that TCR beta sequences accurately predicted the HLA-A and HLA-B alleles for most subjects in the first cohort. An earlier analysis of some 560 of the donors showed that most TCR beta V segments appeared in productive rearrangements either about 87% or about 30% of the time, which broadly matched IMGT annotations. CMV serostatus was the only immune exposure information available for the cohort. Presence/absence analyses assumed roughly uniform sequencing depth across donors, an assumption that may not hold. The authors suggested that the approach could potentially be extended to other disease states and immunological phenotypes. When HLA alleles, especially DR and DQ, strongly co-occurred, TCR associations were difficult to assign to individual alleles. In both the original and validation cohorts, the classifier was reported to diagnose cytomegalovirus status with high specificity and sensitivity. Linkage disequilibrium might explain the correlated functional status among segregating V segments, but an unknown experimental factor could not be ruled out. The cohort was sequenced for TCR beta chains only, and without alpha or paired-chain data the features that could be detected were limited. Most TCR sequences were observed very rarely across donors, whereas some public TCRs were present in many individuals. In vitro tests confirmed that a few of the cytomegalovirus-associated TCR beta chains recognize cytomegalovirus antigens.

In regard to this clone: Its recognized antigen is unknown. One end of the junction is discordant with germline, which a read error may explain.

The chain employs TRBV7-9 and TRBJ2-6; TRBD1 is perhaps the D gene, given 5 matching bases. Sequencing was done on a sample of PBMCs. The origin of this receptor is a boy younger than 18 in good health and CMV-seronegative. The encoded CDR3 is CASSPLGSGANALTF. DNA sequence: TGTGCCAGCAGCCCCTTGGGATCTGGGGCCAACGCCCTGACTTTC.